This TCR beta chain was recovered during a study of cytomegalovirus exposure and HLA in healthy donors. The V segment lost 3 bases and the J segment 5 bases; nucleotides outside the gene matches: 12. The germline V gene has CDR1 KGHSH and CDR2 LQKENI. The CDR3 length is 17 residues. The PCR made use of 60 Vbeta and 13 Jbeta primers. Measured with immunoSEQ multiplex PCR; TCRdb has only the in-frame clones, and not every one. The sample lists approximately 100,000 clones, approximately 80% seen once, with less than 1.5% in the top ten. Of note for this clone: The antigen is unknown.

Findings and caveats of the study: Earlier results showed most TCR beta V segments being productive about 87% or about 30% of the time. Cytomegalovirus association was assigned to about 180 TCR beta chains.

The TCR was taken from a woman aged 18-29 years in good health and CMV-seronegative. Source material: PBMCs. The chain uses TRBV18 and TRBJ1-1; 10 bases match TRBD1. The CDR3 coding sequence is TGTGCCAGCTCACCGGCAGAGACAGGGGGCTTCGGGACTGAAGCTTTCTTT. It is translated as CASSPAETGGFGTEAFF.